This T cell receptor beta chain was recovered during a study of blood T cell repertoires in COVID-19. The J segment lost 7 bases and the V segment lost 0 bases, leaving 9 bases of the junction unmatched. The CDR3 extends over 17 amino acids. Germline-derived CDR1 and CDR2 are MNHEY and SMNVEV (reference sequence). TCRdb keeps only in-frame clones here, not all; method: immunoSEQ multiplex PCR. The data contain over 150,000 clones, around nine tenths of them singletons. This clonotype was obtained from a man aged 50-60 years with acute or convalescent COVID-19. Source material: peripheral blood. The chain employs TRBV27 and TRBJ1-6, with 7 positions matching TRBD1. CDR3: CASSLSNGQGVNSPLHF. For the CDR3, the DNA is TGTGCCAGCAGTTTATCGAATGGGCAGGGGGTGAATTCACCCCTCCACTTT.